The entry below gives a single TCR beta chain sequence along with its context. What it binds is unknown. The entry originates in a study of OX40 agonist ivuxolimab in advanced cancers. Study as a whole: Allowance was made for prior anti-PD-1, anti-PD-L1 or anti-CTLA-4 therapy, and about 40% had some.

General study results and limits: Relative to CD4+ cells, CD8+ T cells on average had more expanded clones.

Profiling relied on immunoSEQ multiplex PCR, and the TCRdb table lists in-frame clones only, not all of them. The sample includes about 38,000 clones, about 82% of them seen just once. The CDR3 length is 13 residues. V gave up 4 bases and J gave up 1 base, with 8 bases separating them. CDR1 is SGDLS and CDR2 is YYNGEE in the germline V gene. Sequenced here: CD4+ or CD8+ T cells sorted from blood, sampled in a trial of the OX40 agonist ivuxolimab. V is TRBV9 and J is TRBJ1-1; D is undetermined. This clonotype originated in an adult with an advanced solid tumor such as melanoma, head and neck, liver or kidney cancer. As DNA, the CDR3 is TGTGCCAGCAGCCCCCTGGGGAACACTGAAGCTTTCTTT. It yields the protein CASSPLGNTEAFF.